This T cell receptor beta chain came from a study of cytomegalovirus exposure and HLA in healthy donors. General observations from the study: About 90% or about 30% of the time was how often most TCR beta V segments were productive, according to an earlier analysis. Among the CMV-associated chains, three were confirmed in vitro as specific for CMV antigens. Association of a missense DCLRE1C variant with TCR beta V- and J-gene trimming was reported in a later analysis. Later on, an analysis showed TCR association rates differing by HLA locus, with DRB1 the most and HLA-C the fewest.

Concerning this clone: Antigen specificity is unknown.

Trimming removed 2 bases from V and 3 bases from J, with 10 bases in between. The CDR3 is made up of 14 amino acids. Germline assignment: CDR1 SGHVS and CDR2 FQNEAQ. PCR amplification relied on 60 Vbeta primers (plus 13 Jbeta primers). Clones were read by immunoSEQ multiplex PCR, and TCRdb kept only the in-frame ones, dropping some. The sample lists approximately 130,000 clones; 8.5% to 9% were seen once. The origin of this receptor is a woman aged 40 to 50 in good health and CMV-seropositive. Material: PBMCs. The chain carries TRBV7-8 and TRBJ1-1, with a possible D match to TRBD1 (5 bases). CDR3 DNA sequence: TGTGCCAGCAGCTTATCGGTCAGGGACACTGAAGCTTTCTTT. Translated: CASSLSVRDTEAFF.